This T cell receptor (beta chain) was captured by sequencing in a study of shared clonotypes between healthy human individuals. The CDR3 runs 11 residues. Germline V lookup: CDR1 KGHSH, CDR2 LQKENI. The V and J ends lost 4 bases and 10 bases respectively, with 11 bases between them. The table came from immunoSEQ multiplex PCR; TCRdb's copy has only in-frame clones and leaves some out. Of 2 million to 2.5 million clones in the sample, over 85% are singletons; the top ten hold 0.36%. The specimen was naive CD4+ T cells from PBMCs. Specified subset: CD45RA+ positively selected. The rearrangement uses TRBV18 and TRBJ2-7; D uncertain. The receptor was derived from a man aged 18 to 30 in good health. Some clones in this sample may be carry-over from other donors' samples. As DNA, the CDR3 is TGTGCCAGCTCACGAGAATCATCCCAGTACTTC. Translated: CASSRESSQYF.